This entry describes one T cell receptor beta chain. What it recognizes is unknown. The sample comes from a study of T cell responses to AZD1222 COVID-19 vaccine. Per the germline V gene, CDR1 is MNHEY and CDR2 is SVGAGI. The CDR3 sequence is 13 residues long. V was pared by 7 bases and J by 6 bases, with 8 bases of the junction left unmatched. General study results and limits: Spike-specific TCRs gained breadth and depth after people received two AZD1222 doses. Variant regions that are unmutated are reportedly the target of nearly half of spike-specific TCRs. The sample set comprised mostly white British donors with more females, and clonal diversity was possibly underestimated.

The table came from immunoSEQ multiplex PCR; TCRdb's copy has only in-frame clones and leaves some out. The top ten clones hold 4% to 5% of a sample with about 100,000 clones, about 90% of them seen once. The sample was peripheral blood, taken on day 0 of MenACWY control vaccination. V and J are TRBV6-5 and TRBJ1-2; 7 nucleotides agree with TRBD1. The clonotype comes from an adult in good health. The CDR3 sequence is CASTWGQSDGYTF. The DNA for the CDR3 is TGTGCCAGCACCTGGGGACAGTCGGATGGCTACACCTTC.